The 23 T cell receptor beta chains below were found in one sample sequenced in a study of human T cells and chemical hapten exposure. Each CDR3 protein gets one entry after TCRdb re-called the RACE reads with MiXCR. The sample shows about 270,000 distinct CDR3 sequences, about 7.7% of them seen only once. Time point here: pre-sensitization, week 0. Noted treatment: therapeutic diphenylcyclopropenone sensitization with weekly scalp DPC. The sequenced sample was whole blood, obtained in connection with sensitization to the hapten diphenylcyclopropenone (DPC). These receptors were obtained from a man aged 18 to 30 with alopecia areata. Some clones in this sample may be carry-over from other donors' samples.

Ten or more counts support this clonotype. This chain connects TRBV11-2 to TRBJ2-2, with D perhaps matching TRBD1 (6 bases). This CDR3 has 15 amino acids. V was pared by 3 bases and J by 1 base, with 9 bases between. CDR1 is SGHAT, CDR2 FQNNGV, per germline. CDR3 in DNA: TGTGCCAGCAGCTTTGACAGGCAGAACACCGGGGAGCTGTTTTTT. It translates to CASSFDRQNTGELFF.

V usage is TRBV2 and J usage is TRBJ2-2, with 12 bases that match TRBD2. The V gene end was trimmed by 3 bases and the J gene end by 1 base; junction bases not matched to a gene: 0. This CDR3 spans 16 amino acids. In germline, CDR1 is SNHLY, CDR2 FYNNEI. The CDR3, as DNA: TGTGCCAGCAGTGAGGGACTAGCGGGGAACACCGGGGAGCTGTTTTTT. This codes for CASSEGLAGNTGELFF.

This clonotype showed up just a few times. This chain links TRBV10-3 with TRBJ1-2; 7 bases map to TRBD1. Germline assignment: CDR1 ENHRY and CDR2 SYGVKD. Trimming at V came to 8 bases and at J to 2 bases, leaving 5 bases not matched to a gene. The CDR3 has 13 residues. The chain's CDR3 is CAIGTERNYGYTF. The CDR3, as DNA: TGTGCCATCGGGACAGAGAGGAACTATGGCTACACCTTC.

The chain links TRBV5-1 to TRBJ1-3, with 9 bases lining up with TRBD1. J was trimmed by 4 bases and V by 2 bases; bases with no gene match: 4. Germline-derived CDR1 and CDR2 are SGHRS and YFSETQ. The CDR3 loop spans 15 amino acids. CDR3 loop: CASSLPGQGGNTIYF. Written as DNA, the CDR3 is TGCGCCAGCAGCTTACCGGGACAGGGAGGAAACACCATATATTTT.

The genes are TRBV6-2 or TRBV6-3 and TRBJ2-2; TRBD1 matches at 9 bases. The germline V gene encodes CDR1 MNHEY and CDR2 SVGEGT. The CDR3 runs to 18 residues. J gave up 0 bases and V 6 bases, and 11 bases lay outside the gene matches. The CDR3 region is CASSQPPGTGSNTGELFF. The CDR3 bases are TGTGCCAGCAGCCAGCCCCCCGGGACAGGGTCGAACACCGGGGAGCTGTTTTTT.

The chain is built from TRBV7-2 and TRBJ2-5, with D maybe TRBD1 (5 bases). V was pared by 6 bases and J by 2 bases, with 19 bases between. Looked up from germline, CDR1 is SGHTA and CDR2 is FQGNSA. This CDR3 region has 16 residues. CDR3 loop: CASRIGVGAWQETQYF. The CDR3 DNA reads TGTGCCAGCAGAATAGGGGTTGGGGCCTGGCAAGAGACCCAGTACTTC.

This clonotype was observed at least ten times. This chain joins TRBV29-1 and TRBJ1-4, with D hard to call. Germline V gene sequence: CDR1 SQVTM, CDR2 ANQGSEA. V was clipped by 4 bases and J by 0 bases, with 12 bases between them. This CDR3 is built from 15 residues. In nucleotides, the CDR3 is TGCAGCGTTGCGAAGGACGTTGCAACTAATGAAAAACTGTTTTTT. It yields the protein CSVAKDVATNEKLFF.

The chain employs TRBV10-2 and TRBJ1-2; D is unclear. The ends were cut back, 6 bases at V and 7 bases at J, with 12 bases in the middle. Looked up from germline, CDR1 is WSHSY and CDR2 is SAAADI. The CDR3 is 12 amino acids. In nucleotides, the CDR3 is TGCGCCAGCAGACCCAATGTCGGTGGCTACACCTTC. This translates into CASRPNVGGYTF.

This clonotype was seen ten or more times. This chain links TRBV3-1 with TRBJ1-3; D may be TRBD1 (6 bases). Per germline, CDR1 LGHDT and CDR2 YNNKEL (reference sequence). The CDR3 has 16 amino acids. The V and J ends lost 4 bases and 4 bases respectively, with 17 bases between them. CDR3 DNA sequence: TGTGCCAGCAGCCTCAATACAGGGCATCGGGGAAACACCATATATTTT. This codes for CASSLNTGHRGNTIYF.

The chain uses TRBV29-1 and TRBJ2-1; 11 positions agree with TRBD2. Per germline, CDR1 SQVTM and CDR2 ANQGSEA. After removal of 2 bases from V and 4 bases from J, the junction contained 1 base not matched to a gene. The CDR3 sequence is 14 residues long. Written as DNA, the CDR3 is TGCAGCGTTGAATCTAGCGGGGGGTACAATGAGCAGTTCTTC. It is translated as CSVESSGGYNEQFF.

This clonotype was seen at least ten times. The chain carries TRBV6-2 or TRBV6-3 and TRBJ2-7, with TRBD1 matching over 11 bases. From germline, CDR1 is MNHEY and CDR2 SVGEGT. V dropped 2 bases and J dropped 2; count of bases not matched to a gene: 8. The CDR3 covers 17 residues. The CDR3 loop is CASSYPKDRGRAYEQYV. The CDR3 DNA reads as TGTGCCAGCAGTTACCCGAAGGACAGGGGGCGCGCCTACGAGCAGTACGTC.

V and J are TRBV10-3 and TRBJ2-3, with D possibly TRBD1 on 6 matching bases. This CDR3 has 16 residues. Germline assignment: CDR1 ENHRY and CDR2 SYGVKD. Trimming removed 6 bases from V and 1 base from J, with 17 bases in between. CDR3 amino acids: CAISRGGPGGTDTQYF. The CDR3 DNA sequence: TGTGCCATCAGCCGAGGGGGTCCCGGAGGCACAGATACGCAGTATTTT.

The V and J genes are TRBV12-3 or TRBV12-4 and TRBJ2-5; D is tentatively TRBD1 or TRBD2 (5 bases each). CDR3 length equals 16 residues. Trimming left V 5 bases short and J 1 base short, with 17 bases between. CDR3 protein: CASSASLGRAQETQYF. As DNA, the CDR3 is TGTGCCAGCAGTGCATCCCTGGGGCGGGCCCAAGAGACCCAGTACTTC.

This clonotype was counted only a few times. The V call is TRBV3-1, the J call TRBJ2-2; D tentatively fits TRBD1 or TRBD2 (5 bases each). The CDR3 consists of 18 residues. Trimming shortened V by 0 bases and J by 1 base, and 15 bases separated the two germline ends. The germline V gene encodes CDR1 LGHDT and CDR2 YNNKEL (reference sequence). CDR3 region: CASSQDLWGGGNTGELFF. The CDR3 region has the DNA TGTGCCAGCAGCCAAGATCTTTGGGGCGGAGGGAACACCGGGGAGCTGTTTTTT.

This clonotype occurred a few times. CDR3: CSASRTGGYEQYV. The DNA of the CDR3 is TGCAGTGCTAGTAGGACAGGGGGCTACGAGCAGTACGTC. This sequence joins TRBV20-1 and TRBJ2-7; 10 bases match TRBD1. The CDR3 loop spans 13 amino acids. CDR1 DFQATT and CDR2 SNEGSKA come from the germline V gene (reference sequence). Losses at the gene ends were 3 bases for V and 3 bases for J; bases not matched to a gene: 2.

This rearrangement joins TRBV20-1 to TRBJ2-2, with no clear D. Germline-derived CDR1 and CDR2 are DFQATT and SNEGSKA (reference sequence). Trimming shortened V by 0 bases and J by 7 bases, and 9 bases separated the two germline ends. The CDR3 is 13 residues long. This CDR3 reads CSARDLGIGELFF. CDR3 nucleotides: TGCAGTGCTAGAGATTTGGGGATCGGGGAGCTGTTTTTT.

A few counts support this clonotype. The chain joins TRBV7-6 to TRBJ2-3; D not resolved. Germline V gene lookup returns CDR1 SGHVS and CDR2 FNYEAQ. Between the trimmed V and J ends, which lost 0 bases and 2 bases, there was a span of 9 bases. The CDR3 totals 15 residues. As DNA, the CDR3 is TGTGCCAGCAGCTTAGCGAGGTGGGACACAGATACGCAGTATTTT. This encodes CASSLARWDTDTQYF.

This sequence joins TRBV10-3 and TRBJ2-3, with D maybe TRBD2 (5 bases). In germline, CDR1 is ENHRY, CDR2 SYGVKD. The CDR3 totals 11 residues. V was pared by 9 bases and J by 1 base, with 5 bases between. The CDR3 reads CAIAGTDTQYF. The DNA for the CDR3 is TGTGCCATAGCGGGCACAGATACGCAGTATTTT.

This clonotype was seen many times. The J gene is TRBJ2-7, the V gene TRBV3-1, with 8 bases that match TRBD1. V shed 0 bases and J 9 bases; nucleotides not matched to a gene: 4. The CDR3 extends over 13 amino acids. Germline V CDR1 and CDR2: LGHDT, YNNKEL (reference sequence). The CDR3 DNA sequence: TGTGCCAGCAGCCAAGAGCAGGGGGCGCGGCAGTACGTC. Protein sequence: CASSQEQGARQYV.

The table lists this clonotype with a few counts. V and J are TRBV20-1 and TRBJ2-4, with 7 nucleotides matching TRBD1. V gave up 5 bases and J gave up 0 bases; unmatched junction bases: 7. The germline gives CDR1 DFQATT, CDR2 SNEGSKA (reference sequence). The CDR3 length is 15 residues. The CDR3 DNA reads as TGCAGTGCTGCTAAGGGGGCAGGAGCCAAAAACATTCAGTACTTC. Translating gives CSAAKGAGAKNIQYF.

This clonotype was counted a few times. This chain connects TRBV14 to TRBJ2-1; possibly TRBD2 for D (6 bases). Per the germline V gene, CDR1 is SGHDN and CDR2 is FVKESK. Between the trimmed V and J ends, which lost 4 bases and 0 bases, there was a span of 13 bases. This CDR3 spans 16 amino acids. In DNA, the CDR3 is TGTGCCAGCAGCCCAGGGACTTACAGCTCCTACAATGAGCAGTTCTTC. Translated, it gives CASSPGTYSSYNEQFF.

CDR3 DNA sequence: TGTGCCAGCAGCTTGGGCAGAGATCCCACCTACAATGAGCAGTTCTTC. Protein: CASSLGRDPTYNEQFF. This sequence joins TRBV5-6 and TRBJ2-1; D remains unclear. The CDR3 is 16 residues long. Between the trimmed V and J ends, which lost 0 bases and 2 bases, there was a span of 12 bases. Germline V gene sequence: CDR1 SGHDT, CDR2 YYEEEE.

The sample holds a few counts of this clonotype. The rearrangement links TRBV7-9 to TRBJ2-5; 8 bases line up with TRBD2. J lost 1 base, V lost 5 bases, and 6 bases had no gene match. The CDR3 has 15 amino acids. Germline CDR1 is SEHNR and CDR2 is FQNEAQ (reference sequence). As DNA, the CDR3 is TGTGCCAGCAGCCCGGGACTAGGCCTCCAAGAGACCCAGTACTTC. Its translation: CASSPGLGLQETQYF.